The 17 T cell receptor beta chains given below trace back to one sample, sequenced in a study of regulatory T cells in long-lasting Graves disease. HTBI primers from iRepertoire and Arm-PCR of CDR3 regions yielded the TCR beta libraries. MiXCR, applied by TCRdb to the multiplex PCR reads, yields one record per CDR3 protein. The sample has approximately 350,000 distinct CDR3 sequences; roughly 15% are singletons. Specified time point: newly diagnosed GD, antithyroid drugs for less than 3 months. Extracted PBMC RNA gave rise to the TCR library. A further study also used this sample, focusing on T cells in Graves' hyperthyroidism and ophthalmopathy.

Sample: peripheral blood mononuclear cells (PBMCs), taken at new diagnosis, from a patient treated with antithyroid drugs. The source is a woman aged 18-29 years with Graves disease.

There are a few counts of this clonotype. The chain uses TRBV19 and TRBJ1-6; D gene unclear. Trimming pared 1 base from V and 7 bases from J, leaving 8 bases between. The CDR3 has 14 residues. The germline V gene has CDR1 LNHDA and CDR2 SQIVND (reference sequence). The CDR3 coding sequence is TGTGCCAGTAGTATAGTGGGCCACAATTCACCCCTCCACTTT. Translation: CASSIVGHNSPLHF.

About this clonotype itself: A read error may be the cause here, since a much bigger clone is one base away. The chain has TRBV7-7 and TRBJ2-3, with TRBD2 identical over 7 bases. In germline, CDR1 is SSHAT, CDR2 FNYEAQ (reference sequence). The CDR3 has 16 amino acids. The CDR3 sequence is CAGSLSAGGTHDTQYF. The CDR3, as DNA: TGTGCTGGCAGCTTATCGGCCGGGGGGACCCACGATACGCAGTATTTT.

The V call is TRBV29-1, the J call TRBJ1-2, with TRBD1 identical over 9 bases. From germline, CDR1 is SQVTM and CDR2 ANQGSEA. Unmatched junction bases numbered 10, after V lost 3 bases and J lost 8 bases. This CDR3 is built from 14 residues. CDR3 DNA sequence: TGCAGCGTTGAGGACAGGGGAAATTCTAGAGGCTACACCTTC. Translated, it gives CSVEDRGNSRGYTF.

This chain uses TRBV19 with TRBJ1-1; D is possibly TRBD1 (6 bases). The CDR3 has 14 amino acids. Looked up from germline, CDR1 is LNHDA and CDR2 is SQIVND (reference sequence). Trimming took off 7 bases at V and 0 bases at J, with 12 bases between the two ends. CDR3 nucleotide sequence: TGTGCCAGTACCATGGACAGATTGAACACTGAAGCTTTCTTT. This sequence encodes CASTMDRLNTEAFF.

The table lists this clonotype with a few counts. This chain connects TRBV12-3 or TRBV12-4 to TRBJ1-1; no reliable D call. This CDR3 contains 16 residues. The V gene lost 6 bases and the J gene lost 1 base, with 18 bases spanning the gap. CDR3 protein: CASSIGPPATNTEAFF. CDR3 bases: TGTGCCAGCAGCATAGGACCCCCCGCCACGAACACTGAAGCTTTCTTT.

This clonotype was detected many times. J is TRBJ2-2 and V is TRBV2; TRBD1 or TRBD2 may be the D gene (5 bases each). In germline, CDR1 is SNHLY, CDR2 FYNNEI. The CDR3 is 14 residues long. The V and J ends lost 4 bases and 7 bases respectively, with 13 bases between them. CDR3 loop: CASSGRGVIGELFF. CDR3 coding DNA: TGTGCCAGCAGTGGAAGAGGGGTGATCGGGGAGCTGTTTTTT. The full variable domain, in which reference TRBV2 and TRBJ2-2 provide the parts outside the CDR3, is EPEVTQTPSHQVTQMGQEVILRCVPISNHLYFYWYRQILGQKVEFLVSFYNNEISEKSEIFDDQFSVERPDGSNFTLKIRSTKLEDSAMYFCASSGRGVIGELFFGEGSRLTVL.

This clonotype was recorded at least ten times. One end of the junction does not line up with germline, which may come from a read error. V gene TRBV5-1 combines with J gene TRBJ1-5; 7 bases align to TRBD1. This CDR3 has 14 residues. The germline V gene encodes CDR1 SGHRS and CDR2 YFSETQ. This chain's CDR3 is CASSLTGDNQPQHF. The CDR3 region has the DNA TGTGCCAGCAGCTTAACAGGGGACAATCAGCCCCAGCATTTT.

The chain joins TRBV11-2 to TRBJ2-1; D gene ambiguous. The CDR3 has 12 residues. The germline V gene encodes CDR1 SGHAT and CDR2 FQNNGV. Trimming took off 5 bases at V and 9 bases at J, with 11 bases between the two ends. CDR3 in amino acids: CASSQVPSEQFF. CDR3 nucleotides: TGTGCCAGCAGCCAAGTCCCCTCTGAGCAGTTCTTC.

This clonotype was counted many times. This chain connects TRBV11-2 to TRBJ1-6, with 7 bases fitting TRBD1. Germline CDR1 reads SGHAT; CDR2 reads FQNNGV. The CDR3 consists of 15 residues. After removal of 6 bases from V and 5 bases from J, the junction contained 7 bases not matched to a gene. CDR3 sequence (DNA): TGTGCCAGCAGATCCTCTACAGGGGATAATTCACCCCTCCACTTT. The encoded protein is CASRSSTGDNSPLHF.

V and J are TRBV5-5 and TRBJ2-5; weak D call: TRBD1 (6 bases). The V end lost 6 bases, the J end lost 5 bases, and 20 bases lay between the germline ends. CDR3 size: 15 residues. The germline V gene encodes CDR1 SGHKS and CDR2 YYEKEE (reference sequence). The CDR3 DNA follows: TGTGCCAGCACGCACGACAGGTTGCCCCTCGAGACCCAGTACTTC. This translates into CASTHDRLPLETQYF.

In this sample, this clonotype turned up many times. The genes are TRBV3-1 and TRBJ2-4; maybe TRBD2 (5 bases). CDR1 LGHDT and CDR2 YNNKEL come from the germline V gene (reference sequence). This CDR3 region has 16 residues. V was clipped by 3 bases and J by 0 bases, with 12 bases between them. CDR3 loop: CASSQYRGLAKNIQYF. The CDR3 DNA is TGTGCCAGCAGCCAGTACCGGGGATTAGCCAAAAACATTCAGTACTTC.

This clonotype came up a few times. The J gene is TRBJ2-1, the V gene TRBV6-1; maybe TRBD1 (6 bases). CDR1 is MNHNS and CDR2 is SASEGT in the germline V gene. The CDR3 covers 16 residues. V was cut by 6 bases and J by 0 bases, with 15 bases left in between. This CDR3 is CASRPDRQSSYNEQFF. The CDR3 DNA reads TGTGCCAGCAGACCCGACAGGCAGAGCTCCTACAATGAGCAGTTCTTC.

This clonotype was counted at least ten times. The chain is built from TRBV29-1 and TRBJ2-5; no definite D call. Germline assignment: CDR1 SQVTM and CDR2 ANQGSEA. This CDR3 spans 13 amino acids. Trimming left V 4 bases short and J 1 base short, with 10 bases between. The CDR3 region has the DNA TGCAGCGTTGGTGCAGCCTCCCAAGAGACCCAGTACTTC. It specifies CSVGAASQETQYF.

This clonotype was observed a handful of times. This rearrangement joins TRBV3-1 to TRBJ1-4; D is unresolved. Germline V gives CDR1 LGHDT, CDR2 YNNKEL (reference sequence). V was trimmed by 0 bases and J by 8 bases, leaving 10 bases between them. This CDR3 region has 14 residues. CDR3 protein: CASSQDVGGEKLFF. CDR3 nucleotide sequence: TGTGCCAGCAGCCAAGACGTGGGAGGGGAAAAACTGTTTTTT.

This clonotype was seen a handful of times. A much larger clone lies a single base off, so this may be a read error. The conserved final phenylalanine or tryptophan is absent from the CDR3, which likely points to a read error. The chain is built from TRBV12-3 or TRBV12-4 and TRBJ1-5, with 9 positions matching TRBD1. V dropped 6 bases and J dropped 7; count of bases not matched to a gene: 10. The CDR3 extends over 15 amino acids. In DNA, the CDR3 is TGTGCCAGCAGCAAGCAACAGGGGGCAGGACAGCCCCAGCATCTT. It encodes CASSKQQGAGQPQHL.

This clonotype was detected ten times or more. The CDR3 is CAWSAVQSGELFF. As DNA, the CDR3 is TGTGCCTGGAGTGCGGTGCAATCCGGGGAGCTGTTTTTT. V is TRBV30 and J is TRBJ2-2; D not resolved. V was shortened by 1 base and J by 6 bases, with 9 bases between the two germline ends. CDR1 GTSNPN and CDR2 SVGIG come from the germline V gene (reference sequence). The CDR3 is 13 amino acids.

At least ten counts were recorded for this clonotype. This chain's CDR3 is CASSLARKPYEQYF. The CDR3 bases are TGTGCCAGCAGCTTAGCACGGAAACCCTACGAGCAGTACTTC. The chain combines TRBV11-2 with TRBJ2-7; D gene uncertain. The V end was cut by 1 base, the J end by 2 bases, with 9 bases between. This CDR3 region has 14 residues. Per germline, CDR1 SGHAT and CDR2 FQNNGV.